This TCR beta chain was sequenced in a study of OX40 agonist ivuxolimab in advanced cancers. Whole-study context: With ivuxolimab, an agonistic anti-OX40 (CD134) antibody, patients were treated. Having had anti-PD-1, anti-PD-L1 or anti-CTLA-4 therapy before was allowed, and about 40% had some. Overall study results and limits: Expanded clones tended on average to be more numerous among CD8+ T cells than CD4+.

Comments on this clone: What it recognizes is unknown.

The data were produced by immunoSEQ multiplex PCR, yet TCRdb's version contains in-frame clones alone and is incomplete. The table includes about 70,000 clones, approximately 80% detected once. Germline loops: CDR1 SQVTM, CDR2 ANQGSEA. The CDR3 totals 15 residues. With 8 bases clipped from V and 0 bases from J, the junction kept 9 bases outside the gene matches. Material: CD4+ or CD8+ T cells sorted from blood, obtained in a trial of the OX40 agonist ivuxolimab. The chain has TRBV29-1 and TRBJ2-1; 8 positions match TRBD2. This clonotype was obtained from an adult with an advanced solid tumor such as melanoma, head and neck, liver or kidney cancer. CDR3 protein: CSSGSAGGSYNEQFF. The CDR3 bases are TGCAGCTCCGGATCGGCGGGGGGCTCCTACAATGAGCAGTTCTTC.